The sequence of this TCR beta chain was determined in a study of blood T cell repertoires in COVID-19. At the level of the study: The United States, Italy and Spain provided the acute and convalescent COVID-19 samples. Sources were T cells, B-cell-depleted T cells, or PBMCs; the material itself was cDNA or gDNA.

This clone was found once. In the authors' workflow: Using reference gene primer amplification, nucleated cell counts were estimated. Sequenced by immunoSEQ multiplex PCR; TCRdb stores in-frame clones only, minus some. Clone size and the V and J calls come from that table; the DNA yielded D and trimming. The table shows 70,000 or so clones, with approximately 80% occurring only once. CDR1 is SQVTM, CDR2 ANQGSEA, per germline. Trimming took 5 bases from V and 0 from J; bases not matched to a gene: 7. The CDR3 is 14 amino acids. The sequence was obtained from a human donor in a cohort sampled during active COVID-19. The sequencing input was peripheral blood. The chain is built from TRBV29-1 and TRBJ2-7; TRBD2 agrees at 7 bases. CDR3: CSVSKAGSSYEQYF. The DNA of the CDR3 is TGCAGCGTTTCGAAAGCGGGGAGCTCCTACGAGCAGTACTTC.